The 14 T cell receptor beta chains below all came from one sample that was sequenced in a study of T cell changes during pregnancy in multiple sclerosis. Data came from immunoSEQ multiplex PCR; TCRdb stores just in-frame clones and leaves some out. Altogether approximately 51,000 clones are present, around 94% being singletons, with the ten largest covering about 0.5%. The specimen was CD4+ T cells from peripheral blood mononuclear cells, collected in the second trimester of pregnancy. The receptors were gathered from a female donor with multiple sclerosis, enrolled in a pregnancy study.

In DNA, the CDR3 is TGTGCCAGCAGCTGGAACAGGAAATTCTACGAGCAGTACTTC. It specifies CASSWNRKFYEQYF. The chain has TRBV5-4 and TRBJ2-7; D may be TRBD1 (5 bases). The CDR3 sequence is 14 residues long. The germline CDR1 and CDR2 sequences are SGHNT and YYREEE (reference sequence). V dropped 3 bases and J dropped 3 bases, with 13 bases sitting between them.

The J gene is TRBJ2-1, the V gene TRBV5-6, with TRBD1 identical over 7 bases. V lost 6 bases to trimming and J lost 6 bases; unmatched junction nucleotides: 6. The CDR3 is 13 residues long. Germline CDR1 SGHDT, CDR2 YYEEEE. The DNA of the CDR3 is TGTGCCAGCATCACGACAGGGCCCAATGAGCAGTTCTTC. Translated, it gives CASITTGPNEQFF.

This chain joins TRBV9 and TRBJ2-5; D call uncertain. Germline lookup yields CDR1 SGDLS and CDR2 YYNGEE. This CDR3 spans 13 amino acids. Trimming took 4 bases from V and 1 from J, leaving 8 bases between them. The CDR3 loop reads CASSSNPQETQYF. The CDR3 DNA reads TGTGCCAGCAGCTCCAATCCCCAAGAGACCCAGTACTTC.

The chain is built from TRBV11-1 and TRBJ1-6, with D possibly being TRBD1 (6 bases). The germline V gene encodes CDR1 SGHAT and CDR2 FQDESV (reference sequence). The CDR3 consists of 15 residues. V lost 5 bases and J lost 6, with 14 bases in between. CDR3 region: CASSIRQAGNSPLHF. CDR3 coding DNA: TGTGCCAGCAGCATCAGACAGGCCGGTAATTCACCCCTCCACTTT.

This clone occurred once. The chain joins TRBV4-2 to TRBJ2-1, with D possibly TRBD2 on 5 matching bases. Germline lookup yields CDR1 LGHNA and CDR2 YNFKEQ. The CDR3 is 18 amino acids. V gave up 0 bases and J gave up 2 bases, with 17 bases separating them. In DNA, the CDR3 is TGTGCCAGCAGCCAAGAGACCGGGAACGCCGGCACCTACAATGAGCAGTTCTTC. This translates into CASSQETGNAGTYNEQFF.

The V gene is TRBV6-5, the J gene TRBJ1-5; TRBD1 agrees at 10 bases. The trim removed 5 bases at V and 6 bases at J, leaving 7 bases unmatched. The CDR3 covers 15 residues. Germline V gives CDR1 MNHEY, CDR2 SVGAGI. CDR3 nucleotide sequence: TGTGCCAGCAGTAAAATGACAGGGGGCTTTCAGCCCCAGCATTTT. Its protein product is CASSKMTGGFQPQHF.

This clone was seen just once. The J gene is TRBJ2-1, the V gene TRBV6-4, with D maybe TRBD1 (5 bases). Trimming pared 2 bases from V and 10 bases from J, leaving 12 bases between. This CDR3 spans 13 amino acids. From germline, CDR1 is MRHNA and CDR2 SNTAGT. In DNA, the CDR3 is TGTGCCAGCAGTGACCTGGGGCCAGGGGAGCAGTTCTTC. It encodes CASSDLGPGEQFF.

The genes are TRBV7-2 and TRBJ1-6; 7 nucleotides match TRBD1. With 2 bases clipped from V and 10 bases from J, the junction kept 5 bases outside the gene matches. Germline V lookup: CDR1 SGHTA, CDR2 FQGNSA. CDR3 length: 14 amino acids. The CDR3 sequence is CASSLNRGESPLHF. CDR3 DNA sequence: TGTGCCAGCAGCTTAAACAGGGGCGAATCACCCCTCCACTTT.

This rearrangement joins TRBV15 to TRBJ2-1; D perhaps matches TRBD2 (6 bases). The germline CDR1 and CDR2 sequences are LNHNV and YYDKDF (reference sequence). With 8 bases removed from V and 4 bases from J, the gap between germline ends came to 9 bases. The CDR3 loop spans 12 amino acids. CDR3 DNA sequence: TGTGCCACCTCAAGCGGGTACAATGAGCAGTTCTTC. This gives the protein CATSSGYNEQFF.

V and J are TRBV7-7 and TRBJ2-7, with 7 nucleotides matching TRBD1. Germline V gene data show CDR1 as SSHAT and CDR2 as FNYEAQ (reference sequence). The CDR3 has 15 residues. The junction had 8 bases not matched to a gene; V was cut back by 2 bases and J by 4 bases. The CDR3 coding sequence is TGTGCCAGCAGCTTAACGACAGGGCAGGGGTACGAGCAGTACTTC. Residues: CASSLTTGQGYEQYF.

The V call is TRBV7-6, the J call TRBJ2-2; TRBD1 agrees at 9 bases. Germline loops: CDR1 SGHVS, CDR2 FNYEAQ. The V and J ends lost 4 bases and 7 bases, in that order; junction bases with no gene match: 1. This CDR3 has 13 residues. The chain's CDR3 is CASSSGQGGELFF. CDR3 coding DNA: TGTGCCAGCAGCTCGGGACAGGGCGGGGAGCTGTTTTTT.

The rearrangement joins TRBV5-5 to TRBJ1-4; D is unclear. With 4 bases removed from V and 3 bases from J, the gap between germline ends came to 7 bases. The CDR3 has 13 amino acids. Germline CDR1 SGHKS, CDR2 YYEKEE (reference sequence). Written as DNA, the CDR3 is TGTGCCAGCAGCGGGGAGGCTAATGAAAAACTGTTTTTT. Encoded protein: CASSGEANEKLFF.

The chain carries TRBV18 and TRBJ2-1; TRBD2 matches at 13 bases. CDR3 length equals 15 residues. Unmatched junction bases numbered 1, after V lost 2 bases and J lost 6 bases. The germline V gene has CDR1 KGHSH and CDR2 LQKENI. In DNA, the CDR3 is TGTGCCAGCTCACCAAGACTAGCGGGGGGCAATGAGCAGTTCTTC. Translating it yields CASSPRLAGGNEQFF.

The CDR3 spells CASSPLGSQLSTDTQYF. The CDR3 region has the DNA TGCGCCAGCAGCCCCTTGGGTTCCCAACTAAGCACAGATACGCAGTATTTT. This chain connects TRBV5-1 to TRBJ2-3, with D unclear. Germline V gene sequence: CDR1 SGHRS, CDR2 YFSETQ. The CDR3 has 17 amino acids. Deletions cut 4 bases from V and 0 bases from J, with 18 bases between.